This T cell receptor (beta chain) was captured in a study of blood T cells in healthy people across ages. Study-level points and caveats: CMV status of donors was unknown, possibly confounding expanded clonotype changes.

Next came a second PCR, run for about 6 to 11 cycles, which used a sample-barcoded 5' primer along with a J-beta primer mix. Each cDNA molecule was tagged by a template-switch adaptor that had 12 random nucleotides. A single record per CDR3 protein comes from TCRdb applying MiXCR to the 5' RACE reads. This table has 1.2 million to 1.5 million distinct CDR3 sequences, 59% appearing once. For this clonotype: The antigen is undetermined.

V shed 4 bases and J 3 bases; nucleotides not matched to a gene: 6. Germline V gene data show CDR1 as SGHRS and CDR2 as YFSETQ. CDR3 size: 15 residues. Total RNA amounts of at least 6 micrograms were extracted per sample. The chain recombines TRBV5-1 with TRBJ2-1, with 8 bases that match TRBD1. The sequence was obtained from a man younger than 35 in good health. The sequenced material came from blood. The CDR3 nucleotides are TGCGCCAGCAGCCCCGACAGGGGCAACTACAATGAGCAGTTCTTC. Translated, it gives CASSPDRGNYNEQFF.